The 14 T cell receptor beta chains below were found in one sample sequenced in a study of T cell repertoires in cytomegalovirus infection. A single record per CDR3 protein comes from TCRdb applying MiXCR to the reads. The sample lists more than 90,000 distinct CDR3 sequences, over 9.5% seen once, with over 25% in the top ten. These receptors have no known antigen. Sequencing used PBMCs, sequenced either directly or after in vitro stimulation (not recorded which). The source of these receptors is a human donor in good health (CMV status not recorded). Some clones in this sample may be carry-over from other donors' samples.

This clonotype was seen at least ten times. V is TRBV30 and J is TRBJ2-6; no firm D call. V lost 0 bases, J lost 2 bases, and 11 bases lay in between. The CDR3 is 16 residues long. Per the germline V gene, CDR1 is GTSNPN and CDR2 is SVGIG (reference sequence). CDR3 sequence: CAWSVRVGTGANVLTF. DNA for the CDR3: TGTGCCTGGAGTGTAAGAGTGGGTACTGGGGCCAACGTCCTGACTTTC.

This rearrangement joins TRBV6-5 to TRBJ1-3; D is unclear. CDR3 length: 13 residues. With 8 bases removed from V and 4 bases from J, the gap between germline ends came to 12 bases. Germline V gives CDR1 MNHEY, CDR2 SVGAGI. Here the CDR3 DNA reads TGTGCCAGCGGGCTGTCACTGGGAAACACCATATATTTT. Translated: CASGLSLGNTIYF.

This chain connects TRBV4-1 to TRBJ2-1; tentatively, D is TRBD2 (6 bases). Germline values: CDR1 MGHRA, CDR2 YSYEKL. This CDR3 comprises 15 residues. V lost 0 bases to trimming and J lost 7 bases, with 13 bases between them. This chain's CDR3 is CASSQESKRANEQFF. As DNA, the CDR3 is TGCGCCAGCAGCCAAGAATCTAAGCGGGCGAATGAGCAGTTCTTC.

For this clonotype: Just one base apart from a much larger clone, this may be a read error. The gene calls are TRBV6-6 and TRBJ1-5; no definite D call. Germline V gene sequence: CDR1 MNHNY, CDR2 SVGAGI (reference sequence). The CDR3 contains 17 residues. CDR3 amino acids: CARSYSRDTYSNQPQHF. DNA of the CDR3: TGTGCCAGAAGTTACTCTAGAGACACCTATAGCAATCAGCCCCAGCATTTT.

This clonotype was counted between two and nine times. This rearrangement joins TRBV7-2 to TRBJ1-2, with D possibly TRBD1 on 5 matching bases. Trimming removed 6 bases at V and 7 bases at J, with 15 bases between. CDR1 SGHTA and CDR2 FQGNSA come from the germline V gene. The CDR3 loop spans 13 amino acids. CDR3 sequence: CASRLSGPTGYTF. As DNA, the CDR3 is TGTGCCAGCAGACTTTCGGGACCAACTGGCTACACCTTC.

This clonotype showed up just a few times. This sequence joins TRBV3-1 and TRBJ1-5, with D tentatively TRBD1 (5 bases). Per germline, CDR1 LGHDT and CDR2 YNNKEL (reference sequence). Trimming cost V 0 bases and J 9 bases, with 15 bases left between them. CDR3 length equals 15 residues. This CDR3 is CASSQEAGRPGPQHF. The CDR3 DNA reads as TGTGCCAGCAGCCAAGAGGCGGGACGCCCGGGGCCCCAGCATTTT. The whole variable domain, remainder taken from reference TRBV3-1 and TRBJ1-5, is DTAVSQTPKYLVTQMGNDKSIKCEQNLGHDTMYWYKQDSKKFLKIMFSYNNKELIINETVPNRFSPKSPDKAHLNLHINSLELGDSAVYFCASSQEAGRPGPQHFGDGTRLSIL.

Ten or more counts support this clonotype. J is TRBJ1-5 and V is TRBV6-1, with D hard to call. The CDR3 totals 15 residues. Looked up from germline, CDR1 is MNHNS and CDR2 is SASEGT. Trimming removed 1 base from V and 5 bases from J, with 12 bases in between. CDR3 in amino acids: CASSEVSGIYQPQHF. CDR3 sequence (DNA): TGTGCCAGCAGTGAAGTTTCGGGAATTTATCAGCCCCAGCATTTT.

The genes are TRBV27 and TRBJ2-1; no clear D. In germline, CDR1 is MNHEY, CDR2 SMNVEV (reference sequence). V dropped 3 bases and J dropped 5 bases, with 8 bases sitting between them. The CDR3 spans 13 residues. The CDR3 DNA reads TGTGCCAGCAGTTTGCTGGGGAACAATGAGCAGTTCTTC. Translating gives CASSLLGNNEQFF.

Many counts were recorded for this clonotype. J is TRBJ2-2 and V is TRBV19; TRBD1 agrees at 7 bases. Germline CDR1 LNHDA, CDR2 SQIVND (reference sequence). V lost 7 bases to trimming and J lost 5 bases; unmatched junction nucleotides: 10. The CDR3 length is 15 residues. The chain's CDR3 is CASNSRTGETGELFF. CDR3 nucleotides: TGTGCCAGTAATTCTAGGACAGGAGAAACCGGGGAGCTGTTTTTT.

Turning to this clonotype: Since a much larger clone is just one base distant, this may be a read error. This sequence joins TRBV4-3 and TRBJ2-3, with D maybe TRBD2 (6 bases). CDR3 length: 17 residues. Germline V gene sequence: CDR1 LGHNA, CDR2 YSLEER. The CDR3, as DNA: TGCGCCGGCAGCCGGATCTTACCGGGAGAGGGGAAAGATACGCAGTATTTT. Residues: CAGSRILPGEGKDTQYF.

This clonotype has only a few counts. V is TRBV10-3 and J is TRBJ2-2, with D perhaps TRBD2 (6 bases). Germline assignment: CDR1 ENHRY and CDR2 SYGVKD. V gave up 10 bases and J gave up 3 bases, with 15 bases separating them. The CDR3 length is 14 residues. DNA for the CDR3: TGTGCCACTTCCGCGGGGACGGACACCGGGGAGCTGTTTTTT. It codes for CATSAGTDTGELFF.

The gene calls are TRBV9 and TRBJ2-1; 10 bases line up with TRBD2. V lost 3 bases, J lost 2 bases, and 2 bases stayed unmatched. There are 15 residues in the CDR3. Germline V gene lookup returns CDR1 SGDLS and CDR2 YYNGEE. CDR3 sequence reads: CASSASGRTYNEQFF. CDR3 nucleotide sequence: TGTGCCAGCAGCGCTAGCGGGAGAACCTACAATGAGCAGTTCTTC.

About this clonotype itself: One base away lies a much larger clone, so this may be a sequencing read error. The V call is TRBV7-2, the J call TRBJ2-3; D not certain. Germline V gene data show CDR1 as SGHTA and CDR2 as FQGNSA. This CDR3 contains 15 residues. CDR3 coding DNA: TGTGCCAGCAGCTTAGCTCCGGGCAGCACAGAAACGCAGTATTTT. This translates into CASSLAPGSTETQYF.

In this sample, this clonotype turned up many times. At one end, the junction sequence differs from germline, possibly due to a read error. This chain uses TRBV6-6 with TRBJ2-1; D may match TRBD1 or TRBD2 (5 bases each). CDR1 is MNHNY, CDR2 SVGAGI, per germline (reference sequence). The CDR3 runs 11 residues. The CDR3 bases are TGTGCCAGCAGTTACGGGACCGAGCGGTTCTTC. Residues: CASSYGTERFF.